The rows below give T cell receptor beta chains drawn from one sample of a study of T-cell reconstitution after alpha-beta-depleted transplantation in children. TCRdb re-derived calls from the PCR reads in MiXCR, one entry per CDR3 protein. The table has more than 450,000 distinct CDR3 sequences, 18% seen once. The sample here was PBMCs from the stem cell graft donor, taken from the stem cell graft. These receptors all come from a human donor who donated a stem cell graft to a child with acute lymphoblastic leukemia. CDR3s include the opening cysteine and the closing phenylalanine or tryptophan. D genes are given only for firm matches. Size values are once, few and many counts, or a class for expanded clones, and some rows have none.

D	size	J	V	DNA	CDR3
TRBD2	NA	TRBJ2-7	TRBV11-2	TGTGCCAGCAGCTTGGCTCGCGGGAGGATCAGCGAGCAGTACTTC	CASSLARGRISEQYF
TRBD1	few	TRBJ2-1	TRBV10-3	TGTGCCATCAGCGCGACAGGGGCGCGGGAGCAGTTCTTC	CAISATGAREQFF
NA	NA	TRBJ2-1	TRBV9	TGTGCCAGCAGCGTAGTCGGGCACAGCCCGTACAATGAGCAGTTCTTC	CASSVVGHSPYNEQFF
TRBD1	NA	TRBJ2-2	TRBV5-1	TGCGCCAGCAGCTGGGACAGGTTCCTGGAGCTGTTTTTT	CASSWDRFLELFF
TRBD2	few	TRBJ2-3	TRBV27	TGTGCCAGCAGTCACCGGGAGGCGGCGAACACAGATACGCAGTATTTT	CASSHREAANTDTQYF
NA	NA	TRBJ1-6	TRBV13	TGTGCCAGCAGCTTAGCGCAAGATAATTCACCCCTCCACTTT	CASSLAQDNSPLHF
TRBD2	few	TRBJ2-3	TRBV12-5	TGTGCTAGTGGTTTGGTAATACCTCCTAGCGGGAGCCCAGATACGCAGTATTTT	CASGLVIPPSGSPDTQYF
NA	few	TRBJ1-1	TRBV12-3/TRBV12-4	TGTGCCAGCAGCAGGGCGGGGAACACTGAAGCTTTCTTT	CASSRAGNTEAFF
TRBD2	few	TRBJ2-1	TRBV3-1	TGTGCCAGCAGCCGTCTAGCGGGAAGGGCTTCCTACAATGAGCAGTTCTTC	CASSRLAGRASYNEQFF
TRBD1	few	TRBJ2-7	TRBV9	TGTGCCAGCAGCGTAGGGGGGACAGCTTACGAGCAGTACTTC	CASSVGGTAYEQYF
TRBD1	few	TRBJ2-1	TRBV7-2	TGTGCCAGCAGCGGGGACAGCCACAATGAGCAGTTCTTC	CASSGDSHNEQFF
NA	few	TRBJ1-1	TRBV5-1	TGCGCCAGCAGCCCCGGGACGGTCTACACTGAAGCTTTCTTT	CASSPGTVYTEAFF
TRBD2	few	TRBJ2-3	TRBV10-3	TGTGCCATCAACCTGGGTAGCGGGAGAGAAGATACGCAGTATTTT	CAINLGSGREDTQYF
NA	NA	TRBJ2-1	TRBV20-1	TGCAGTGCTGGGATGGGTTTTACCGAGCAGTTCTTC	CSAGMGFTEQFF
TRBD1	few	TRBJ2-1	TRBV4-1	TGCGCCAGCAGCCAAGTCAGGGGGCCTCTTAATGAGCAGTTCTTC	CASSQVRGPLNEQFF
NA	NA	TRBJ1-5	TRBV7-9	TGTGCCAGCAGCTCGGAGGGGAGCAATCAGCCCCAGCATTTT	CASSSEGSNQPQHF
TRBD1	NA	TRBJ1-6	TRBV7-9	TGTGCCAGCAGCGACGTCCGGGACAGAGACTCACCCCTCCACTTT	CASSDVRDRDSPLHF
NA	NA	TRBJ2-5	TRBV5-1	TGCGCCAGCAGCCCCGCCGGGGCGAGGCGGGAGACCCAGTACTTC	CASSPAGARRETQYF
NA	NA	TRBJ1-6	TRBV29-1	TGCAGCGTCCAATGGGACATAAATTCACCCCTCCACTTT	CSVQWDINSPLHF
NA	few	TRBJ2-1	TRBV6-2/TRBV6-3	TGTGCCAGCAGTTATTCAGGACCGCGTCTGAATGAGCAGTTCTTC	CASSYSGPRLNEQFF
NA	NA	TRBJ2-7	TRBV5-1	TGCGCCAGCAGCTCCCCTCTCGACAGCTACGAGCAGTACTTC	CASSSPLDSYEQYF
NA	NA	TRBJ2-7	TRBV12-3/TRBV12-4	TGTGCCAGCAGTTTCGGGGTAAGCGACGAGCAGTACTTC	CASSFGVSDEQYF
TRBD1	NA	TRBJ2-1	TRBV11-2	TGTGCCAGCAGCCCCTCGACAGGGGTCAATGAGCAGTTCTTC	CASSPSTGVNEQFF
TRBD2	NA	TRBJ2-1	TRBV12-3/TRBV12-4	TGTGCCAGCAGTTTGGGCGCGGGAGGGAGAGGTGAGCAGTTCTTC	CASSLGAGGRGEQFF
NA	NA	TRBJ2-1	TRBV7-9	TGTGCCAGCAGCTTAATGTCGGGCTACAATGAGCAGTTCTTC	CASSLMSGYNEQFF
NA	few	TRBJ1-5	TRBV5-5	TGTGCCAGCAGCTTTGGCGGGGAGAGCAATCAGCCCCAGCATTTT	CASSFGGESNQPQHF
TRBD1	few	TRBJ2-7	TRBV7-6	TGTGCCAGCAGCTTAGCCTACAGGGGTACCTCCTACGAGCAGTACTTC	CASSLAYRGTSYEQYF
TRBD1	many	TRBJ1-2	TRBV5-1	TGCGCCAGCAGCCCTGGGACAGGCCGAGAGGGCTACACCTTC	CASSPGTGREGYTF
NA	once	TRBJ1-4	TRBV21-1	TGTGCCAGCAGCTCCCGACAGGGAAGGGTGTTTTTT	CASSSRQGRVFF
TRBD1	NA	TRBJ1-2	TRBV4-1	TGCGCCAGCAGCCAAGATGGGGGGACAGGCCTGAAAGGCTACACCTTC	CASSQDGGTGLKGYTF
NA	NA	TRBJ1-3	TRBV12-3/TRBV12-4	TGTGCCAGCAGTTTCTCCGGAGGAAACACCATATATTTT	CASSFSGGNTIYF
TRBD2	NA	TRBJ2-7	TRBV3-1	TGTGCCAGCAGCCAAGGGTATCGAGGACTAGCGGTAAGATGGGGTCACGAGCAGTACTTC	CASSQGYRGLAVRWGHEQYF